The 9 T cell receptor beta chains given below trace back to one sample, sequenced in a study of cytotoxic CD8 clonotypes in ibrutinib-treated CLL. The protocol was immunoSEQ multiplex PCR, while the TCRdb copy is restricted to in-frame clones and leaves out a portion. Among 50,000 to 75,000 clones listed, roughly 71% were seen once. Sequencing used PBMCs, obtained after 12 months of ibrutinib treatment. These receptors were collected from a human donor with chronic lymphocytic leukemia.

The chain employs TRBV14 and TRBJ2-5; tentatively, D is TRBD1 (5 bases). Germline CDR1 reads SGHDN; CDR2 reads FVKESK. This CDR3 contains 15 residues. V lost 3 bases and J lost 1, with 12 bases in between. The CDR3 spells CASSHDSFPQETQYF. The CDR3 DNA follows: TGTGCCAGCAGCCACGACAGCTTCCCCCAAGAGACCCAGTACTTC.

The rearrangement links TRBV7-6 to TRBJ2-7; TRBD2 matches 7 bases. V lost 5 bases to trimming and J lost 1 base; unmatched junction nucleotides: 5. The germline V gene encodes CDR1 SGHVS and CDR2 FNYEAQ. This CDR3 spans 14 amino acids. Here the CDR3 DNA reads TGTGCCAGCAGCCCTGGACTAGGTTCCTACGAGCAGTACTTC. Amino acids: CASSPGLGSYEQYF.

Only one count was recorded for this clone. The V gene is TRBV10-3, the J gene TRBJ1-4; D is possibly TRBD1 (6 bases). The CDR3 is 14 amino acids. Germline V gene lookup returns CDR1 ENHRY and CDR2 SYGVKD. V gave up 4 bases and J gave up 7 bases, with 13 bases separating them. DNA of the CDR3: TGTGCCATCAGTGTCGGACAGTCTGGTGAAAAACTGTTTTTT. It is translated as CAISVGQSGEKLFF.

The chain couples TRBV30 to TRBJ1-5, with D perhaps matching TRBD1 (5 bases). The germline V and J ends were trimmed by 0 bases and 3 bases, with 9 bases remaining between them. This CDR3 has 14 residues. Looked up from germline, CDR1 is GTSNPN and CDR2 is SVGIG (reference sequence). The CDR3 DNA sequence: TGTGCCTGGAGTGTAGGCAGGGTCAATCAGCCCCAGCATTTT. Protein product: CAWSVGRVNQPQHF.

This chain uses TRBV4-3 with TRBJ2-2; TRBD1 is a possible D gene (5 bases). Trimming took 0 bases from V and 6 from J, leaving 8 bases between them. The CDR3 covers 14 residues. The germline V gene encodes CDR1 LGHNA and CDR2 YSLEER. CDR3 sequence: CASSQDRRAGELFF. CDR3 sequence (DNA): TGCGCCAGCAGCCAAGATCGCAGGGCCGGGGAGCTGTTTTTT.

The rearrangement links TRBV2 to TRBJ1-2, with TRBD1 identical over 10 bases. The V and J ends lost 11 bases and 6 bases, in that order; junction bases with no gene match: 9. Germline lookup yields CDR1 SNHLY and CDR2 FYNNEI. CDR3 length: 13 residues. CDR3 sequence (DNA): TGTGCCGGGAGGGACAGGGGAGAGGATGGCTACACCTTC. Protein product: CAGRDRGEDGYTF.

The chain uses TRBV14 and TRBJ2-3; 10 nucleotides agree with TRBD2. There are 15 residues in the CDR3. V trimming: 4 bases; J trimming: 3 bases; junction bases outside the gene matches: 4. Germline V gives CDR1 SGHDN, CDR2 FVKESK. The chain's CDR3 is CASSPLAGLTDTQYF. In DNA form, the CDR3 reads TGTGCCAGCAGCCCACTAGCGGGATTGACAGATACGCAGTATTTT.

V gene TRBV27 combines with J gene TRBJ2-1; 8 bases match TRBD2. After removal of 1 base from V and 3 bases from J, the junction contained 2 bases not matched to a gene. This CDR3 spans 15 amino acids. The V gene's germline CDR1 is MNHEY and CDR2 SMNVEV (reference sequence). The CDR3 here is CASSLWREVYNEQFF. Written as DNA, the CDR3 is TGTGCCAGCAGTTTATGGCGGGAGGTCTACAATGAGCAGTTCTTC.

The chain links TRBV5-6 to TRBJ2-3, with a tentative D call TRBD2 (5 bases). Germline V gene sequence: CDR1 SGHDT, CDR2 YYEEEE. The CDR3 has 11 amino acids. V gave up 3 bases and J gave up 7 bases, with 6 bases separating them. CDR3 in DNA: TGTGCCAGCAGCTGGGAGAATACGCAGTATTTT. Translating gives CASSWENTQYF.